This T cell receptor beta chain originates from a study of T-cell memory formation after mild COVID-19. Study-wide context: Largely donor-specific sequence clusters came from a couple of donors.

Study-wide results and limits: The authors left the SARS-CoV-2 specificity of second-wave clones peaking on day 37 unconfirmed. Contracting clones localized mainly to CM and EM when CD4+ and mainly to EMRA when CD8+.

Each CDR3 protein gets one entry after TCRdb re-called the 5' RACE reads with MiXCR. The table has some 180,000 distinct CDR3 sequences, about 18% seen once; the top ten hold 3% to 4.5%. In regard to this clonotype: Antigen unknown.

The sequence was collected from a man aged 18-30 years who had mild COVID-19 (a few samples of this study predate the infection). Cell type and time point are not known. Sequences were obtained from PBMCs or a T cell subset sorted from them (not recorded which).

CDR3 bases: TGCGCCAGCAGGGATTCCGGCTCTGGAAACACCATATATTTT. It yields the protein CASRDSGSGNTIYF. The rearrangement joins TRBV5-1 to TRBJ1-3; D remains ambiguous. With 5 bases removed from V and 0 bases from J, the gap between germline ends came to 9 bases. The CDR3 length is 14 residues. The V gene's germline CDR1 is SGHRS and CDR2 YFSETQ. Together with reference TRBV5-1 and TRBJ1-3, the CDR3 gives the full variable domain: KAGVTQTPRYLIKTRGQQVTLSCSPISGHRSVSWYQQTPGQGLQFLFEYFSETQRNKGNFPGRFSGRQFSNSRSEMNVSTLELGDSALYLCASRDSGSGNTIYFGEGSWLTVV.